This T cell receptor (beta chain) was retrieved from a study of T cells in Graves' hyperthyroidism and ophthalmopathy. The V gene's germline CDR1 is LNHDA and CDR2 SQIVND (reference sequence). CDR3 length: 15 residues. Trimming at V came to 3 bases and at J to 9 bases, leaving 9 bases not matched to a gene. For the diagnoses, clinical symptoms, serum thyroxine and TRAb, thyroid ultrasound and orbital computed tomography were used. RNA transcripts gave rise to amplified TCR beta CDR3 regions. HTBI primers drove first-round RT-PCR of the TCR CDR3. TCRdb called the multiplex PCR reads again in MiXCR, with one record for every CDR3 protein. The table has a few hundred thousand distinct CDR3 sequences, more than 15% seen once.

Material: blood. The chain joins TRBV19 to TRBJ2-1, with 9 bases fitting TRBD2. This receptor was taken from a woman between 25 and 40 years old with Graves' hyperthyroidism. CDR3 protein: CASSIASGKVFEQFF. The CDR3 DNA sequence: TGTGCCAGTAGTATTGCTAGCGGGAAGGTTTTTGAGCAGTTCTTC. Using reference TRBV19 and TRBJ2-1 for the parts outside the CDR3, the full variable domain is DGGITQSPKYLFRKEGQNVTLSCEQNLNHDAMYWYRQDPGQGLRLIYYSQIVNDFQKGDIAEGYSVSREKKESFPLTVTSAQKNPTAFYLCASSIASGKVFEQFFGPGTRLTVL.